What follows is one T cell receptor (beta chain) and its context. Its specificity is unknown. V lost 2 bases to trimming and J lost 2 bases, with 8 bases between them. Germline lookup yields CDR1 ENHRY and CDR2 SYGVKD. This CDR3 has 14 amino acids. Assay used: immunoSEQ multiplex PCR; TCRdb lists only in-frame clones, some missing. The sample includes about 130,000 clones, around 90% of them seen just once. This sample is part of a study of T cell responses to AZD1222 COVID-19 vaccine. Study outcomes and limitations: Every sample of the repertoires postdated the peak T cell response. Two AZD1222 doses significantly raised spike-specific TCR breadth and depth over controls. Spike was spanned by vaccine-associated CD4 TCRs, which were dominant at 160-218 and 743-854. Unmutated variant regions are reportedly targeted by nearly half of spike-specific TCRs.

This clonotype was sampled from an adult who received the AZD1222 COVID-19 vaccine. Sequencing was performed on peripheral blood, taken 28 days after the second AZD1222 dose. V gene TRBV10-3 combines with J gene TRBJ2-3; D is unclear. CDR3 loop: CAISEVFSTDTQYF. The CDR3 DNA is TGTGCCATCAGTGAGGTCTTTTCCACAGATACGCAGTATTTT.